This TCR beta chain comes out of a study of T cell repertoires in cytomegalovirus infection. Overall study: Recently described HLA-C-restricted plus well-studied HLA-B-restricted CMV epitopes were used. Based on public TCR beta signatures, there were indications of CMV infection and of a matching HLA type.

Study-level findings and limits: Ex vivo responses were dominated by HLA-C-restricted CMV-specific TCR beta clonotypes.

MiXCR, run by TCRdb on the reads, gives a single entry per CDR3 protein. The sample yields some 940,000 distinct CDR3 sequences, roughly 30% seen once. Turning to this clonotype: Its specificity is unknown.

The CDR3 runs 15 residues. Per germline, CDR1 SGHRS and CDR2 YFSETQ. V lost 4 bases to trimming and J lost 5 bases; unmatched junction nucleotides: 12. The sequence was obtained from a human donor in good health (CMV status not recorded). Some clones in this sample may be carry-over from other donors' samples. This material consisted of cultured CD8+ T cells from PBMCs, taken from culture after CMV antigen stimulation. The rearrangement links TRBV5-1 to TRBJ2-7; 7 bases align to TRBD2. CDR3 loop: CASSRLAASSDEQYF. The CDR3 nucleotides read TGCGCCAGCAGCAGACTAGCAGCATCCTCGGACGAGCAGTACTTC.